This TCR beta chain originates from a study of blood T cell repertoires in COVID-19 (dated by TCRdb to the early 2020s). With respect to the entire study: Collaborator samples came from the United States, Italy and Spain and covered acute and convalescent phases of COVID-19. A freely available public database, intended as a resource for researchers studying the immune response to SARS-CoV-2, is where the repertoires were released. The dataset comprised deeply sampled blood TCRbeta repertoires from subjects exposed to, actively infected with, or recovered from COVID-19. The samples were drawn from the first 160 participants of the ongoing ImmuneRACE study and from 1,254 subjects provided by 6 global collaborators. The prospective study material was composed of cDNA or gDNA derived from T cells, B-cell-depleted T cells, or PBMCs. Where available, HLA class I and class II types were obtained from metadata supplied by the sample provider rather than from assay-based typing. A de-identified subject ID, COVID-19 status, age in years and sex were almost always included in the sample metadata.

The CDR3 runs 16 residues from the cysteine to the phenylalanine. This entry keeps only the CDR3 DNA: 48 bases, framed from base 1. V lost 8 bases and J lost 5 bases, and the count of bases not matched to a germline gene is 14. Reading the germline V gene (reference sequence) gives CDR1 LNHDA and CDR2 SQIVND. Enrolling through a virtual design, the prospective study's participants ranged in age from about 18 to 89 years and lived across 24 United States geographic areas. Cohort assignment in the prospective study relied on participant-reported clinical history from a screening survey and a study questionnaire. For ImmuneRACE Cohort 3, a participant was defined as recovered based on two consecutive negative NP/OP PCR tests, clearance by a healthcare professional, or resolution of symptoms. Each participant in the prospective study had whole blood, serum and a nasopharyngeal or oropharyngeal swab collected by mobile phlebotomists. Over a roughly two-month period, participants in the prospective study had the option of providing additional blood draws and questionnaires. Prospective study blood samples were shipped either frozen or at room temperature before DNA extraction.

TCRbeta CDR3 regions were amplified from genomic DNA by means of the immunoSEQ Assay, a bias-controlled multiplex PCR. The original methods were these. Nucleated cell counts per sample were estimated from amplification of reference gene primers within the assay. To quantify the absolute abundance of each unique TCRbeta CDR3 rearrangement, sequence reads were collapsed and filtered. For each sample, productive Simpson clonality was calculated by taking the square root of Simpson's diversity index across productive rearrangements. The table was pulled from immuneACCESS by TCRdb, which kept in-frame rearrangements only. Such tables lose some clones; where checked, under half of the loss comes from unresolved V genes, and the rest has no known cause. From that table come the V and J calls and clone size; the DNA was used to work out D and trimming. This sample has approximately 230,000 clones in its table, and almost 85% of those were observed once. Of the sample, over 12% is held by the ten largest clones.

What the authors observed across the whole study: How much clinical and demographic metadata was included differed by source and by participant, and the metadata was provided uncurated.

This clone has only a few counts. Its antigen target is currently unknown. No clone much larger than this one lies a single base away; base qualities are absent. Sequenced material: PBMCs or T cells enriched from blood (not recorded which). The sequence derives from a man aged 35 to 55 who had recovered from COVID-19. The rearranged chain carries TRBV19 and TRBJ1-2; TRBD1 agrees with 10 junctional bases. The CDR3 here reads CASSPGGTGVNYGYTF. The DNA reads as follows: TGTGCCAGTTCCCCGGGCGGGACAGGGGTGAATTATGGCTACACCTTC.